The 28 T cell receptor beta chains in this list originate from one sample, sequenced in a study of T cell changes during pregnancy in multiple sclerosis. The method was immunoSEQ multiplex PCR; TCRdb's version includes in-frame clones alone and lacks a portion of them. The data show 56,000 or so clones, 88% seen once. The material was CD4+ T cells from peripheral blood mononuclear cells, obtained in the third trimester of pregnancy. The origin of the receptors is a female donor with multiple sclerosis, enrolled in a pregnancy study.

J is TRBJ2-7 and V is TRBV14; TRBD1 matches at 7 bases. J was trimmed by 3 bases and V by 2 bases; bases with no gene match: 4. The germline V gene has CDR1 SGHDN and CDR2 FVKESK. The CDR3 is made up of 14 amino acids. CDR3 in DNA: TGTGCCAGCAGCCAAATGGGACAGATCTACGAGCAGTACTTC. Protein: CASSQMGQIYEQYF.

This rearrangement joins TRBV7-9 to TRBJ2-1; D unclear. Germline V lookup: CDR1 SEHNR, CDR2 FQNEAQ (reference sequence). V lost 2 bases to trimming and J lost 14 bases, with 13 bases between them. The length of the CDR3 is 12 residues. CDR3 sequence reads: CASSLSSMKKFF. The DNA for the CDR3 is TGTGCCAGCAGCTTATCCTCTATGAAGAAGTTCTTC. Based on the CDR3 plus reference TRBV7-9 and TRBJ2-1, the full variable domain is DTGVSQNPRHKITKRGQNVTFRCDPISEHNRLYWYRQTLGQGPEFLTYFQNEAQLEKSRLLSDRFSAERPKGSFSTLEIQRTEQGDSAMYLCASSLSSMKKFFGPGTRLTVL.

This clone was recorded only once. This chain uses TRBV16 with TRBJ1-2; 7 bases are a match to TRBD1. The CDR3 runs 12 residues. Trimming at V came to 4 bases and at J to 5 bases, leaving 1 base not matched to a gene. The germline V gene has CDR1 KGHSY and CDR2 FQNENV. The CDR3 loop reads CASSRTGYGYTF. The CDR3 coding sequence is TGTGCCAGCAGCCGGACAGGATATGGCTACACCTTC.

The chain is built from TRBV19 and TRBJ1-3; 7 nucleotides line up with TRBD1. V lost 4 bases to trimming and J lost 3 bases; unmatched junction nucleotides: 3. Germline CDR1 LNHDA, CDR2 SQIVND (reference sequence). This CDR3 spans 14 amino acids. CDR3 nucleotides: TGTGCCAGTAGTAGGCCAGGGGGTGGAAACACCATATATTTT. It translates to CASSRPGGGNTIYF. Supplemented by reference TRBV19 and TRBJ1-3, the full variable domain reads DGGITQSPKYLFRKEGQNVTLSCEQNLNHDAMYWYRQDPGQGLRLIYYSQIVNDFQKGDIAEGYSVSREKKESFPLTVTSAQKNPTAFYLCASSRPGGGNTIYFGEGSWLTVV.

The V and J genes are TRBV5-1 and TRBJ1-2; D gene ambiguous. Between the trimmed V and J ends, which lost 5 bases and 0 bases, there was a span of 11 bases. Germline CDR1 is SGHRS and CDR2 is YFSETQ. This CDR3 comprises 14 residues. The chain's CDR3 is CASRVGQANYGYTF. The DNA for the CDR3 is TGCGCCAGCAGGGTCGGCCAGGCTAACTATGGCTACACCTTC.

The rearrangement joins TRBV5-6 to TRBJ2-7, with 7 bases identical to TRBD1. Germline V CDR1 and CDR2: SGHDT, YYEEEE. This CDR3 is 16 amino acids long. The J segment lost 2 bases and the V segment lost 4 bases, leaving 12 bases of the junction unmatched. DNA for the CDR3: TGTGCCAGCAGCCACCTCCGGGACAGAGACACCTACGAGCAGTACTTC. Its protein is CASSHLRDRDTYEQYF.

The chain joins TRBV5-4 to TRBJ1-6, with 8 bases aligning to TRBD1. CDR3 length: 15 residues. Germline assignment: CDR1 SGHNT and CDR2 YYREEE (reference sequence). V lost 5 bases, J lost 7 bases, and 8 bases stayed unmatched. Here the CDR3 reads CASSKTGAENSPLHF. CDR3 in DNA: TGTGCCAGCAGTAAGACAGGGGCAGAAAATTCACCCCTCCACTTT. The full variable domain, with the rest looked up from reference TRBV5-4 and TRBJ1-6, is ETGVTQSPTHLIKTRGQQVTLRCSSQSGHNTVSWYQQALGQGPQFIFQYYREEENGRGNFPPRFSGLQFPNYSSELNVNALELDDSALYLCASSKTGAENSPLHFGNGTRLTVT.

V and J are TRBV27 and TRBJ1-6; D is perhaps TRBD1 (5 bases). The CDR3 has 12 amino acids. V was shortened by 6 bases and J by 11 bases, with 11 bases between the two germline ends. Germline lookup yields CDR1 MNHEY and CDR2 SMNVEV (reference sequence). The CDR3 loop reads CASRAGWAPLHF. In nucleotides, the CDR3 is TGTGCCAGCAGAGCAGGGTGGGCACCCCTCCACTTT.

The J gene is TRBJ2-5, the V gene TRBV19; D is unresolved. The CDR3 is made up of 13 amino acids. CDR1 is LNHDA and CDR2 is SQIVND in the germline V gene (reference sequence). Trimming shortened V by 10 bases and J by 0 bases, and 12 bases separated the two germline ends. DNA of the CDR3: TGTGCCACCTCCCTTCCCTACCAAGAGACCCAGTACTTC. Protein: CATSLPYQETQYF.

This chain uses TRBV30 with TRBJ1-6; tentatively, D is TRBD1 (5 bases). V gave up 4 bases and J gave up 13 bases, with 11 bases separating them. CDR3 length: 11 residues. Germline assignment: CDR1 GTSNPN and CDR2 SVGIG (reference sequence). CDR3 region: CAWKFGGPLHF. The CDR3 nucleotides are TGTGCCTGGAAGTTCGGGGGTCCCCTCCACTTT.

The chain is built from TRBV9 and TRBJ2-3; 9 bases match TRBD2. Germline V gives CDR1 SGDLS, CDR2 YYNGEE. CDR3 size: 16 residues. The ends lost 0 bases at V and 2 bases at J; junction bases unmatched: 4. In nucleotides, the CDR3 is TGTGCCAGCAGCGTAGGAGTAGCGGGGGCCACAGATACGCAGTATTTT. Its translation is CASSVGVAGATDTQYF.

J is TRBJ1-5 and V is TRBV18, with 11 bases fitting TRBD1. There are 20 residues in the CDR3. V lost 0 bases and J lost 0; bases outside the gene matches: 10. The V gene's germline CDR1 is KGHSH and CDR2 LQKENI. This CDR3 is CASSPPPGQGEVYSNQPQHF. CDR3 DNA: TGTGCCAGCTCACCACCTCCGGGACAGGGGGAAGTATATAGCAATCAGCCCCAGCATTTT.

The V call is TRBV19, the J call TRBJ1-2; 7 bases are a match to TRBD1. This CDR3 has 15 residues. V gave up 0 bases and J gave up 2 bases; unmatched junction bases: 3. Germline CDR1 reads LNHDA; CDR2 reads SQIVND (reference sequence). CDR3 bases: TGTGCCAGTAGTATAGATATACAGGGGAACTATGGCTACACCTTC. As protein: CASSIDIQGNYGYTF.

The chain employs TRBV5-5 and TRBJ2-2; maybe TRBD1 (6 bases). Germline CDR1 and CDR2: SGHKS and YYEKEE (reference sequence). The CDR3 sequence is 16 residues long. Trimming pared 1 base from V and 2 bases from J, leaving 12 bases between. CDR3 amino acids: CASSLIAQGNTGELFF. The CDR3 DNA sequence: TGTGCCAGCAGCTTGATTGCACAGGGCAACACCGGGGAGCTGTTTTTT.

The chain is built from TRBV5-1 and TRBJ1-2; TRBD1 matches 7 bases. This CDR3 has 15 amino acids. Germline CDR1 reads SGHRS; CDR2 reads YFSETQ. J was trimmed by 0 bases and V by 4 bases; bases with no gene match: 6. The CDR3 nucleotides read TGCGCCAGCAGCAAAGGGACAGCTTCTAACTATGGCTACACCTTC. Encoded protein: CASSKGTASNYGYTF.

The chain is built from TRBV6-5 and TRBJ2-7; 7 nucleotides match TRBD2. Trimming took 8 bases from V and 4 from J; bases not matched to a gene: 8. Germline CDR1 and CDR2: MNHEY and SVGAGI. The CDR3 contains 13 residues. CDR3 protein: CASLSGLGYEQYF. Here the CDR3 DNA reads TGTGCCAGCCTTTCCGGACTAGGTTACGAGCAGTACTTC.

The V call is TRBV18, the J call TRBJ1-2; D remains unclear. V was cut by 6 bases and J by 5 bases, with 19 bases left in between. The CDR3 loop spans 15 amino acids. Germline V lookup: CDR1 KGHSH, CDR2 LQKENI. The CDR3 nucleotides are TGTGCCAGCTCCAAGGCCGGGAACGGAAATTATGGCTACACCTTC. Translating gives CASSKAGNGNYGYTF.

The CDR3 DNA reads TGTGCCAGCAGTGCCCGGGACACAAATCAGCCCCAGCATTTT. As protein: CASSARDTNQPQHF. The chain links TRBV6-1 to TRBJ1-5, with a possible D match to TRBD1 (6 bases). V was trimmed by 4 bases and J by 4 bases, leaving 11 bases between them. The CDR3 runs 14 residues. Germline V gene lookup returns CDR1 MNHNS and CDR2 SASEGT.

This chain joins TRBV2 and TRBJ1-1; tentative D call: TRBD1 (5 bases). V lost 6 bases and J 3 bases, leaving 11 bases between the germline ends. The germline CDR1 and CDR2 sequences are SNHLY and FYNNEI. There are 13 residues in the CDR3. CDR3 in DNA: TGTGCCAGCAGCTGGGGGGAGGACACTGAAGCTTTCTTT. Translated, it gives CASSWGEDTEAFF.

This sequence joins TRBV7-7 and TRBJ2-7; 8 nucleotides match TRBD1. Germline CDR1 is SSHAT and CDR2 is FNYEAQ (reference sequence). J was trimmed by 3 bases and V by 10 bases; bases with no gene match: 11. CDR3 length: 14 amino acids. The CDR3 DNA reads as TGTGCCACTCGGAGGACAGGGACATGCTACGAGCAGTACTTC. Its translation: CATRRTGTCYEQYF.

This clone was detected only a few times. The gene calls are TRBV19 and TRBJ2-1, with D maybe TRBD2 (6 bases). The V gene's germline CDR1 is LNHDA and CDR2 SQIVND (reference sequence). CDR3 size: 16 residues. Trimming took 6 bases from V and 5 from J, leaving 20 bases between them. CDR3: CASREDGGLRNNEQFF. The CDR3, as DNA: TGTGCCAGTAGGGAGGACGGGGGTCTTCGGAACAATGAGCAGTTCTTC.

This clone was observed a single time. This rearrangement joins TRBV6-5 to TRBJ1-2; maybe TRBD1 (5 bases). CDR3 length: 12 residues. Germline V gene data show CDR1 as MNHEY and CDR2 as SVGAGI. Trimming shortened V by 8 bases and J by 3 bases, and 10 bases separated the two germline ends. The CDR3 DNA reads as TGTGCCAGCCGGGACTCTGACTATGGCTACACCTTC. It encodes CASRDSDYGYTF.

The chain combines TRBV18 with TRBJ1-4, with D maybe TRBD1 (5 bases). CDR1 is KGHSH and CDR2 is LQKENI in the germline V gene. Trimming took off 2 bases at V and 4 bases at J, with 8 bases between the two ends. The CDR3 has 14 amino acids. The CDR3 loop is CASSPWQGNEKLFF. The CDR3 DNA sequence: TGTGCCAGCTCACCATGGCAGGGTAATGAAAAACTGTTTTTT.

The chain carries TRBV7-2 and TRBJ1-5; D is undetermined. Germline V gene data show CDR1 as SGHTA and CDR2 as FQGNSA. Trimming pared 1 base from V and 6 bases from J, leaving 4 bases between. This CDR3 spans 12 amino acids. The CDR3 bases are TGTGCCAGCAGCTTAGAGCGTCAGCCCCAGCATTTT. It yields the protein CASSLERQPQHF.

The chain has TRBV18 and TRBJ2-3, with D tentatively TRBD2 (5 bases). V dropped 5 bases and J dropped 3 bases, with 6 bases sitting between them. Germline-derived CDR1 and CDR2 are KGHSH and LQKENI. The CDR3 sequence is 12 residues long. The CDR3 protein is CASSRGTDTQYF. CDR3 nucleotides: TGTGCCAGCTCAAGAGGGACAGATACGCAGTATTTT.

The V and J genes are TRBV5-6 and TRBJ2-1; D remains unclear. Trimming pared 1 base from V and 7 bases from J, leaving 12 bases between. The germline CDR1 and CDR2 sequences are SGHDT and YYEEEE. This CDR3 comprises 14 residues. The CDR3 DNA reads as TGTGCCAGCAGCTTGAGCGTTCAAGAGAATGAGCAGTTCTTC. It is translated as CASSLSVQENEQFF.

This clone was observed once. The chain uses TRBV18 and TRBJ2-2, with TRBD1 matching 11 bases. The CDR3 sequence is 17 residues long. V lost 4 bases to trimming and J lost 4 bases; unmatched junction nucleotides: 8. Per the germline V gene, CDR1 is KGHSH and CDR2 is LQKENI. The CDR3 coding sequence is TGTGCCAGCTCACGATCCGCCGGGACAGGGGGCACCGGGGAGCTGTTTTTT. It translates to CASSRSAGTGGTGELFF.

The genes are TRBV6-1 and TRBJ1-2; D is unclear. With 2 bases removed from V and 2 bases from J, the gap between germline ends came to 9 bases. The CDR3 length is 14 residues. CDR1 is MNHNS, CDR2 SASEGT, per germline. DNA for the CDR3: TGTGCCAGCAGTGAAATAGTGCAAAACTATGGCTACACCTTC. Translation gives CASSEIVQNYGYTF.